Listed below are T cell receptor beta chains from one sample, sequenced in a study of breast tumors, draining lymph nodes, adjacent tissues. TCRdb independently ran MiXCR on the multiplex PCR reads; one entry per CDR3 protein. This repertoire shows about 230,000 distinct CDR3 sequences, 32% found once; its top ten account for roughly 1.5%. The sequencing input was axillary lymph node tissue. Receptors originate from a female donor with breast cancer. Some clones in this sample may be carry-over from other donors' samples. Each CDR3 is given with its conserved first and last residue. Each record gives: clone size, V gene, J gene, D gene, CDR3 protein, CDR3 DNA. A D gene is named only where the DNA matches it firmly. For some rows the clone size is stated as once, few or many, or as a class when expanded; others skip it.

many	TRBV7-9	TRBJ2-5	.	CASSAGTQETQYF	TGTGCCAGCAGCGCCGGGACCCAAGAGACCCAGTACTTC
.	TRBV15	TRBJ2-7	TRBD1	CATSTDRAHEQYF	TGTGCCACCAGCACTGACAGGGCCCACGAGCAGTACTTC
.	TRBV24-1	TRBJ2-3	.	CATSDLGGLYNEQYF	TGTGCCACCAGTGATTTGGGGGGGCTCTACAATGAGCAGTATTTT
many	TRBV6-1	TRBJ1-6	.	CASSERVGSPLHF	TGTGCCAGCAGTGAACGAGTCGGGTCACCCCTCCACTTT
.	TRBV9	TRBJ2-5	TRBD2	CASSVGETSGSAGETQYF	TGTGCCAGCAGCGTAGGGGAGACTAGCGGGAGCGCCGGGGAGACCCAGTACTTC
many	TRBV19	TRBJ2-2	.	CASSTKFGFWAGELFF	TGTGCCAGTAGCACAAAGTTTGGGTTCTGGGCCGGGGAGCTGTTTTTT
many	TRBV7-8	TRBJ2-7	.	CASNPSGSTSYEQYF	TGTGCCAGTAACCCCTCGGGTAGTACTTCCTACGAGCAGTACTTC
.	TRBV6-2/TRBV6-3	TRBJ2-1	.	CASSHSYLLNEQFF	TGTGCCAGCAGTCACTCTTATCTCCTCAATGAGCAGTTCTTC
few	TRBV28	TRBJ1-5	.	CASSLGATNQPQHF	TGTGCCAGCAGTTTAGGGGCCACCAATCAGCCCCAGCATTTT
many	TRBV6-5	TRBJ1-2	.	CASSHSVQNNYGYTF	TGTGCCAGCAGTCACTCGGTCCAGAATAACTATGGCTACACCTTC
many	TRBV7-2	TRBJ2-3	TRBD2	CASSLARGGADTQYF	TGTGCCAGCAGCTTAGCAAGGGGAGGGGCAGATACGCAGTATTTT
many	TRBV30	TRBJ1-6	TRBD1	CAWSYETGWGNSPLHF	TGTGCCTGGAGTTACGAGACAGGGTGGGGGAATTCACCCCTCCACTTT
many	TRBV19	TRBJ1-5	.	CASSIPGQPQHF	TGTGCCAGTAGTATCCCCGGTCAGCCCCAGCATTTT
many	TRBV7-3	TRBJ2-3	.	CASSLRGVGTLLTQYF	TGTGCCAGCAGCTTAAGGGGGGTCGGGACTCTCCTTACGCAGTATTTT
.	TRBV2	TRBJ2-3	TRBD1	CARGGQGAVDTQYF	TGTGCCAGAGGGGGACAGGGGGCTGTGGATACGCAGTATTTT
.	TRBV2	TRBJ1-1	.	CASSEEEFTNTEAFF	TGTGCCAGCAGTGAAGAGGAGTTCACCAACACTGAAGCTTTCTTT
.	TRBV2	TRBJ2-7	TRBD2	CASSAPGLAIHEQYF	TGTGCCAGCAGTGCCCCGGGACTAGCGATCCACGAGCAGTACTTC
few	TRBV11-2	TRBJ2-3	.	CASSTVDSARFADTQYF	TGTGCCAGCAGCACGGTGGATAGCGCGAGGTTCGCAGATACGCAGTATTTT
.	TRBV6-1	TRBJ2-7	TRBD1	CGSSWDSRVIWQYF	TGTGGCAGCAGTTGGGACAGCCGGGTCATTTGGCAGTACTTC
many	TRBV5-1	TRBJ2-5	.	CASSSPGRETQYF	TGCGCCAGCAGCTCCCCAGGGAGAGAGACCCAGTACTTC
.	TRBV24-1	TRBJ2-3	.	CASSLGGREATDTQYF	TGTGCCAGCAGTTTAGGGGGACGGGAGGCCACAGATACGCAGTATTTT
many	TRBV25-1	TRBJ2-3	TRBD2	CASSGPQTSGTTPGHPDITDTQYF	TGTGCCAGCAGCGGACCCCAGACTAGCGGGACAACCCCGGGACATCCGGATATCACAGATACGCAGTATTTT
many	TRBV9	TRBJ2-1	.	CASSVAAGAYNEQFF	TGTGCCAGCAGCGTAGCGGCGGGTGCCTACAATGAGCAGTTCTTC
.	TRBV7-2	TRBJ1-4	.	CASSLDRLGYGNEKLFF	TGTGCCAGCAGCTTAGACAGATTAGGGTACGGCAATGAAAAACTGTTTTTT
.	TRBV6-1	TRBJ2-7	.	CASAHSPFLGEQYF	TGTGCCAGCGCGCACTCGCCCTTCCTCGGCGAGCAGTACTTC
many	TRBV7-8	TRBJ2-3	TRBD2	CASSLWTSGKASTDTQYF	TGTGCCAGCAGCCTTTGGACTAGCGGGAAAGCAAGCACAGATACGCAGTATTTT
many	TRBV4-1	TRBJ1-5	.	CASSRGSSNQPQHF	TGCGCCAGCAGCCGTGGCAGTAGCAATCAGCCCCAGCATTTT
.	TRBV2	TRBJ1-2	.	CASSEVAGRGLGYTF	TGTGCCAGCAGTGAAGTGGCAGGGCGGGGGTTAGGCTACACCTTC
.	TRBV10-3	TRBJ2-5	.	CAISDSPHQETQYF	TGTGCCATCAGTGATTCTCCACACCAAGAGACCCAGTACTTC
many	TRBV3-1	TRBJ2-7	.	CASSQGLTVHEQYF	TGTGCCAGCAGCCAAGGCCTTACAGTTCACGAGCAGTACTTC
many	TRBV4-2	TRBJ1-5	.	CASSQDSGQFQPQHF	TGTGCCAGCAGCCAAGATAGTGGACAGTTTCAGCCCCAGCATTTT
many	TRBV5-1	TRBJ2-7	.	CASSPQTSVKNEQYF	TGCGCCAGCAGCCCACAGACTAGTGTCAAAAACGAGCAGTACTTC
.	TRBV2	TRBJ1-5	.	CASSSSPRHLRKYSNQPQHF	TGTGCCAGCAGTTCATCTCCGCGACACCTACGTAAATATAGCAATCAGCCCCAGCATTTT
.	TRBV24-1	TRBJ2-6	.	CATSDLGGTGANVLTF	TGTGCCACCAGTGATTTGGGGGGGACTGGGGCCAACGTCCTGACTTTC
many	TRBV3-1	TRBJ1-3	.	CASSQRGAGNTIYF	TGTGCCAGCAGCCAAAGGGGTGCTGGAAACACCATATATTTT
many	TRBV6-5	TRBJ2-7	.	CASSPNSGEQYF	TGTGCCAGCAGTCCGAATTCAGGCGAGCAGTACTTC
.	TRBV12-3/TRBV12-4	TRBJ2-3	.	CATKCGGYTDTQYF	TGTGCCACCAAGTGCGGCGGTTACACAGATACGCAGTATTTT
many	TRBV11-3	TRBJ1-4	.	CASSVGGTDGEKLFF	TGTGCCAGCAGCGTGGGGGGGACGGATGGAGAAAAACTGTTTTTT
many	TRBV20-1	TRBJ1-1	.	CSARDRVTGQNTEAFF	TGCAGTGCTAGAGATAGGGTGACAGGTCAGAACACTGAAGCTTTCTTT
many	TRBV5-4	TRBJ2-1	.	CASSLARGSSYNEQFF	TGTGCCAGCAGCTTGGCTCGGGGGTCCTCCTACAATGAGCAGTTCTTC
once	TRBV5-8	TRBJ1-3	.	CASSFGTATSRGNTIYF	TGTGCCAGCAGCTTCGGCACCGCGACATCGAGAGGAAACACCATATATTTT
once	TRBV15	TRBJ2-3	TRBD2	CATSSPLAGAPSDTQYF	TGTGCCACCAGCTCCCCCCTAGCGGGAGCACCCTCCGATACGCAGTATTTT
.	TRBV6-4	TRBJ1-3	.	CASRDTDLNTIYF	TGTGCCAGCAGAGATACCGACCTGAACACCATATATTTT
many	TRBV20-1	TRBJ1-4	TRBD1	CSARGSGQGGKKLFF	TGCAGTGCTAGAGGAAGTGGACAGGGCGGGAAAAAACTGTTTTTT
many	TRBV2	TRBJ2-7	.	CASRPGHNYEQYF	TGTGCCAGCAGACCTGGACATAACTACGAGCAGTACTTC
many	TRBV20-1	TRBJ2-3	TRBD2	CSARGYSGTSTDTQYF	TGCAGTGCTAGAGGGTATAGCGGGACTAGCACAGATACGCAGTATTTT
.	TRBV7-2	TRBJ1-1	.	CASSLRTAEAFF	TGTGCCAGCAGCTTAAGGACGGCTGAAGCTTTCTTT
many	TRBV6-5	TRBJ1-2	TRBD1	CASSYSGQVNYGYTF	TGTGCCAGCAGTTATTCTGGACAGGTCAACTATGGCTACACCTTC
many	TRBV19	TRBJ1-2	TRBD1	CATTQGENYGYTF	TGTGCCACCACACAGGGGGAGAACTATGGCTACACCTTC
many	TRBV5-1	TRBJ2-1	TRBD2	CASSLEGGYNEQFF	TGCGCCAGCAGCTTGGAGGGAGGGTACAATGAGCAGTTCTTC
many	TRBV7-9	TRBJ1-5	.	CASSLGGQPQHF	TGTGCCAGCAGCTTAGGGGGGCAGCCCCAGCATTTT
many	TRBV11-3	TRBJ2-2	TRBD2	CASSPTSGRSGELFF	TGTGCCAGCAGCCCCACTAGCGGGAGATCCGGGGAGCTGTTTTTT
many	TRBV6-6	TRBJ1-3	.	CASSYGGGNTIYF	TGTGCCAGCAGTTACGGGGGGGGAAACACCATATATTTT
many	TRBV20-1	TRBJ2-1	TRBD2	CSARPSAGEENEQFF	TGCAGTGCTAGACCCAGCGCGGGAGAAGAAAATGAGCAGTTCTTC
many	TRBV5-1	TRBJ2-2	.	CASQFQTNTGELFF	TGCGCCAGTCAATTTCAGACGAACACCGGGGAGCTGTTTTTT
many	TRBV19	TRBJ2-7	.	CASSISGPYEQYF	TGTGCCAGTAGTATCTCAGGGCCCTACGAGCAGTACTTC